The 3 T cell receptor beta chains below come from one sample, sequenced in a study of sequential checkpoint blockade in melanoma. TCRdb's table, derived via immunoSEQ multiplex PCR, lists solely in-frame clones and lacks some. The sample holds about 7,200 clones, approximately 22% seen once. Documented treatment: randomized to nivolumab then ipilimumab (arm A) or the reverse (arm B). The sample in question was tumor tissue (inferred from file names), obtained from a patient given nivolumab and ipilimumab in sequence. All receptors derive from a human donor with melanoma.

This clone was seen more than once but under ten times. V usage is TRBV11-3 and J usage is TRBJ2-3; possibly TRBD2 for D (6 bases). The V end was cut by 1 base, the J end by 3 bases, with 14 bases between. CDR3 size: 16 residues. Germline V gene data show CDR1 as SGHNT and CDR2 as YENEEA. The DNA for the CDR3 is TGTGCCAGCAGCTTAGTCGGCGGGGTCTCGACAGATACGCAGTATTTT. It specifies CASSLVGGVSTDTQYF.

Only a few counts were recorded for this clone. The chain employs TRBV6-8 and TRBJ2-7, with D perhaps TRBD1 or TRBD2 (5 bases each). V lost 5 bases to trimming and J lost 0 bases, with 11 bases between them. Germline CDR1 reads MNHGY; CDR2 reads SAAAGT. CDR3 size: 14 residues. This CDR3 is CASSGSGASYEQYF. DNA of the CDR3: TGTGCCAGCAGTGGATCCGGGGCCTCCTACGAGCAGTACTTC.

At least ten counts were recorded for this clone. The J gene is TRBJ1-1, the V gene TRBV7-2; D remains unclear. Trimming removed 1 base from V and 1 base from J, with 4 bases in between. The CDR3 consists of 13 residues. Germline values: CDR1 SGHTA, CDR2 FQGNSA. CDR3 coding DNA: TGTGCCAGCAGCTTAGGTCAGAACACTGAAGCTTTCTTT. The encoded protein is CASSLGQNTEAFF.